This T cell receptor (beta chain) was identified during a study of T cell responses to AZD1222 COVID-19 vaccine. Trimming cost V 10 bases and J 0 bases, with 15 bases left between them. The germline V gene has CDR1 LNHDA and CDR2 SQIVND (reference sequence). This CDR3 is 14 amino acids long. This clone was found once. The assay was immunoSEQ multiplex PCR, and TCRdb's table has in-frame clones only and misses some. The table shows 200,000 to 250,000 clones, with roughly 91% occurring only once. This chain links TRBV19 with TRBJ1-2; D gene unclear. This sample comprised peripheral blood, obtained on day 0 of MenACWY control vaccination. The clonotype comes from an adult in good health. For the CDR3, the DNA is TGTGCCACCCGTAAGAGCCCCACTAACTATGGCTACACCTTC. Amino acids: CATRKSPTNYGYTF.